The T cell receptor beta chain under discussion was sequenced for a study of T cells in localized non-small cell lung cancer. The protocol was immunoSEQ multiplex PCR, while the TCRdb copy is restricted to in-frame clones and leaves out a portion. The data show 3,500 to 5,500 clones, with 25% seen just once and approximately 8.3% held by the top ten. The receptor was derived from a male donor at least 60 years old with stage I lung adenocarcinoma. The sequenced sample was lung tumor tissue, obtained before any cancer treatment.

CDR3 sequence (DNA): TGCGCCAGCAGCCAAGGTGAGGGGAGTGGCTACACCTTC. Its translation: CASSQGEGSGYTF. This chain connects TRBV1 to TRBJ1-2. TRBV1 is marked as a pseudogene. The CDR3 runs 13 residues.